The rows below give T cell receptor beta chains drawn from one sample of a study of immune evolution from preneoplasia to lung adenocarcinoma. Sequencing was performed with immunoSEQ multiplex PCR; in TCRdb, only in-frame clones are kept and a portion is missing. The data contain approximately 14,000 clones, more than 75% of them singletons. Sequenced sample: FFPE minimally invasive lung adenocarcinoma tissue. The receptors originated from a person aged 60-80 years with lung adenocarcinoma. Each CDR3 is given with its conserved first and last residue. The order of the fields is D gene, CDR3 length, clone size, V gene, J gene, CDR3 DNA, CDR3 protein. A D gene is named only where the DNA matches it firmly. Not every row has a clone size; where given, it reads once, few, many or a size class.

-	16	once	TRBV5-1	TRBJ2-1	TGCGCCAGCAGCTTGTTGCCTAGCGCCGGCAGGGGTGAGCAGTTCTTC	CASSLLPSAGRGEQFF
TRBD1	17	-	TRBV7-9	TRBJ1-4	TGTGCCAGCAGCCCTGGGACAGGGGCGCCGTCATGGGAAAAACTGTTTTTT	CASSPGTGAPSWEKLFF
-	11	few	TRBV30	TRBJ1-4	TGTGCCTGGAGTGTAAAGGGAAAACTGTTTTTT	CAWSVKGKLFF
-	13	-	TRBV10-3	TRBJ2-5	TGTGCCATTGTACGGGGGTTAGGAGAGACCCAGTACTTC	CAIVRGLGETQYF
-	14	-	TRBV7-8	TRBJ2-1	TGTGCCAGCAGCTTGACAAGCCGGGTCGATGAGCAGTTCTTC	CASSLTSRVDEQFF
-	13	once	TRBV9	TRBJ1-2	TGTGCCAGCAGCCCCCGGGGCGGAGTCGGCTACACCTTC	CASSPRGGVGYTF
TRBD2	16	once	TRBV28	TRBJ2-3	TGTGCCAGCAGTTCCCGGACTAGCGGGGAGATCGATACGCAGTATTTT	CASSSRTSGEIDTQYF
-	13	-	TRBV19	TRBJ2-7	TGTGCCAGTAGTATACCCGGACAGTACGAGCAGTACTTC	CASSIPGQYEQYF
-	13	-	TRBV28	TRBJ2-2	TGTGCCAGCAGTTTATCAAACACCGGGGAGCTGTTTTTT	CASSLSNTGELFF
TRBD1	14	-	TRBV30	TRBJ1-5	TGTGCCTGGAGTGTACAGGGGGGCGGTCAGCCCCAGCATTTT	CAWSVQGGGQPQHF
-	17	-	TRBV7-2	TRBJ2-2	TGTGCCAGCAGCTCGGGATCAGGGGCCCTTCACACCGGGGAGCTGTTTTTT	CASSSGSGALHTGELFF
-	13	-	TRBV11-3	TRBJ2-7	TGTGCCAGCAGCCTTGGGTTTGGGAGGGAGCAGTACTTC	CASSLGFGREQYF
-	16	once	TRBV18	TRBJ1-4	TGTGCCAGCTCACCAGCCCCAGGGAGGACTAATGAAAAACTGTTTTTT	CASSPAPGRTNEKLFF
-	15	-	TRBV7-2	TRBJ2-2	TGTGCCAGCAGCTTAGGGGGGCTACTCACCGGGGAGCTGTTTTTT	CASSLGGLLTGELFF
-	14	-	TRBV7-9	TRBJ1-5	TGTGCCAGCAGCCCACAGGGATGGAATCAGCCCCAGCATTTT	CASSPQGWNQPQHF
-	15	-	TRBV6-5	TRBJ1-5	TGTGCCAGCAGTTCCGGGACTGCCGGGAATCAGCCCCAGCATTTT	CASSSGTAGNQPQHF
-	15	-	TRBV4-3	TRBJ1-3	TGCGCCAGCAGCCAAGATTGGTTACAGGGCGGCACCATATATTTT	CASSQDWLQGGTIYF
-	16	-	TRBV11-2	TRBJ2-1	TGTGCCAGCAGACCCCCGGGGACGGCCCCCTACAATGAGCAGTTCTTC	CASRPPGTAPYNEQFF
TRBD2	16	-	TRBV5-4	TRBJ2-1	TGTGCCAGCAGCACCGAGAGGACTAGCGCCAACAATGAGCAGTTCTTC	CASSTERTSANNEQFF
-	14	-	TRBV21-1	TRBJ2-3	TGTGCCAGCAGCAAAATTCCAGGAACAGATACGCAGTATTTT	CASSKIPGTDTQYF
TRBD2	15	-	TRBV7-8	TRBJ2-7	TGTGCCAGCAGCCGCGGGACTAGCGGGACGCACGAGCAGTACTTC	CASSRGTSGTHEQYF
-	15	few	TRBV7-3	TRBJ2-3	TGTGCCAGCAGCTTAATGGGACACTACACAGATACGCAGTATTTT	CASSLMGHYTDTQYF
-	17	few	TRBV9	TRBJ2-3	TGTGCCAGCAGCCCCTGGGGGGGCGGGGGTTCCACAGATACGCAGTATTTT	CASSPWGGGGSTDTQYF
-	13	-	TRBV6-1	TRBJ1-1	TGTGCCAGCAGTGAAAGGGAGAACACTGAAGCTTTCTTT	CASSERENTEAFF
TRBD2	17	-	TRBV4-2	TRBJ2-1	TGTGCCAGCAGCCAAGTCGGACTAGCGGGGGGTTACAATGAGCAGTTCTTC	CASSQVGLAGGYNEQFF
TRBD2	15	-	TRBV27	TRBJ2-3	TGTGCCAGCAGACAAGGACTAGCTTCGACAGATACGCAGTATTTT	CASRQGLASTDTQYF